The entry below gives a single T cell receptor (beta chain) sequence along with its context. This record comes from a study of OX40 agonist ivuxolimab in advanced cancers. Losses at the gene ends were 2 bases for V and 7 bases for J; bases not matched to a gene: 5. The CDR3 is 14 residues long. The germline gives CDR1 KGHSH, CDR2 LQKENI. Autoimmune disease history or systemic immunosuppression was exclusionary. TCRdb's table, derived via immunoSEQ multiplex PCR, lists solely in-frame clones and lacks some. The sample contains about 21,000 clones, 70% to 90% of which appear only once. V is TRBV18 and J is TRBJ1-5; TRBD1 aligns across 7 bases. The sequencing used CD4+ or CD8+ T cells sorted from blood, collected in a trial of the OX40 agonist ivuxolimab. This receptor was taken from an adult with an advanced solid tumor such as melanoma, head and neck, liver or kidney cancer. CDR3 sequence (DNA): TGTGCCAGCTCACCAATCAGGGGGGACCAGCCCCAGCATTTT. Amino acids: CASSPIRGDQPQHF.